The following is a TCR beta chain sequence with its context. The antigen is not known. The germline CDR1 and CDR2 sequences are SGHVS and FQNEAQ. CDR3 length: 17 amino acids. Trimming at V came to 2 bases and at J to 3 bases, leaving 4 bases not matched to a gene. The data belong to a study of cytomegalovirus exposure and HLA in healthy donors. General study findings and limits: Later genetic work tied a missense DCLRE1C variant to beta-chain V and J trimming.

Primers included in the PCR were 60 Vbeta and 13 Jbeta primers. TCRdb's table, derived via immunoSEQ multiplex PCR, lists solely in-frame clones and lacks some. Of tens of thousands of clones listed, 55% to 65% are singletons. The chain employs TRBV7-8 and TRBJ2-2; 12 positions agree with TRBD1. The sequence was collected from a woman in her fifties or sixties in good health and CMV-seronegative. The source material was PBMCs. The CDR3 region has the DNA TGTGCCAGCAGCTTATTGGGACAGGGGGCGGACACCGGGGAGCTGTTTTTT. The encoded protein is CASSLLGQGADTGELFF.